A single sample is the source of the 21 T cell receptor beta chains below, sequenced in a study of blood T cell repertoires in COVID-19. Using immunoSEQ multiplex PCR, the repertoire was profiled, and TCRdb retains in-frame clones only, with some absent. The sample has about 480,000 clones, nearly 90% seen once. Sample: PBMCs or T cells enriched from blood (not recorded which). The receptors originated from a young woman with acute COVID-19.

This clone has just one count. The chain uses TRBV9 and TRBJ2-7, with D possibly being TRBD1 (6 bases). In germline, CDR1 is SGDLS, CDR2 YYNGEE. Trimming cost V 4 bases and J 6 bases, with 20 bases left between them. CDR3 size: 15 residues. CDR3 protein: CASSLTGLDFGEQYF. CDR3 in DNA: TGTGCCAGCAGCCTAACAGGGCTGGATTTTGGCGAGCAGTACTTC.

The DNA of the CDR3 is TGTGCCAGCAGGGCAACAGGAGTAGTAGGTGGCTACACCTTC. It codes for CASRATGVVGGYTF. The rearrangement joins TRBV7-3 to TRBJ1-2; D might be TRBD1 (5 bases). This CDR3 contains 14 residues. Germline V CDR1 and CDR2: SGHTA, FQGTGA. V was shortened by 6 bases and J by 7 bases, with 18 bases between the two germline ends.

The chain is built from TRBV2 and TRBJ2-5, with a possible D match to TRBD1 (5 bases). CDR1 is SNHLY and CDR2 is FYNNEI in the germline V gene. This CDR3 has 13 amino acids. V was trimmed by 6 bases and J by 4 bases, leaving 12 bases between them. CDR3 amino acids: CASSRVGIETQYF. CDR3 DNA: TGTGCCAGCAGCAGGGTAGGGATAGAGACCCAGTACTTC.

V is TRBV19 and J is TRBJ2-7; 7 bases are shared with TRBD2. Trimming removed 4 bases from V and 2 bases from J; junction bases left unmatched: 11. The CDR3 runs to 16 residues. CDR1 LNHDA and CDR2 SQIVND come from the germline V gene (reference sequence). CDR3 residues: CASSKAFLRGTYEQYF. The CDR3 DNA reads as TGTGCCAGTAGTAAGGCCTTTCTGCGGGGGACCTACGAGCAGTACTTC. Full variable domain (rest looked up from reference TRBV19 and TRBJ2-7): DGGITQSPKYLFRKEGQNVTLSCEQNLNHDAMYWYRQDPGQGLRLIYYSQIVNDFQKGDIAEGYSVSREKKESFPLTVTSAQKNPTAFYLCASSKAFLRGTYEQYFGPGTRLTVT.

The chain links TRBV4-2 to TRBJ2-3, with 10 bases matching TRBD2. Germline CDR1 is LGHNA and CDR2 is YNFKEQ. V trimming: 1 base; J trimming: 5 bases; junction bases outside the gene matches: 6. The CDR3 consists of 16 residues. CDR3 DNA: TGTGCCAGCAGCCAAGTCCTAGCGGGGGAGGGAGATACGCAGTATTTT. As protein: CASSQVLAGEGDTQYF.

This clone came up once. This chain links TRBV27 with TRBJ2-3, with 15 bases matching TRBD2. The CDR3 contains 17 residues. J lost 1 base, V lost 5 bases, and 4 bases had no gene match. Germline loops: CDR1 MNHEY, CDR2 SMNVEV (reference sequence). The CDR3 coding sequence is TGTGCCAGCAGTCTTAGGACTAGCGGGAGGGGCACAGATACGCAGTATTTT. This encodes CASSLRTSGRGTDTQYF.

The genes are TRBV15 and TRBJ2-1, with no clear D. V gave up 0 bases and J gave up 4 bases, with 13 bases separating them. The CDR3 is 16 amino acids. In germline, CDR1 is LNHNV, CDR2 YYDKDF (reference sequence). CDR3: CATSRDRDSSYNEQFF. The CDR3 DNA follows: TGTGCCACCAGCAGAGATAGAGACTCCAGTTACAATGAGCAGTTCTTC.

The J gene is TRBJ2-3, the V gene TRBV6-1, with 9 bases fitting TRBD2. The trim removed 2 bases at V and 2 bases at J, leaving 8 bases unmatched. Per the germline V gene, CDR1 is MNHNS and CDR2 is SASEGT. This CDR3 comprises 17 residues. The CDR3 region is CASSELAGTDHTDTQYF. Here the CDR3 DNA reads TGTGCCAGCAGTGAACTAGCGGGGACAGATCACACAGATACGCAGTATTTT.

V usage is TRBV5-1 and J usage is TRBJ2-7, with D tentatively TRBD2 (7 bases). This CDR3 spans 17 amino acids. V lost 2 bases and J 2 bases, leaving 20 bases between the germline ends. Germline CDR1 SGHRS, CDR2 YFSETQ. The CDR3 coding sequence is TGCGCCAGCAGCTTTCGGAGCTCTGCGGGGGCGACCTACGAGCAGTACTTC. Its translation: CASSFRSSAGATYEQYF. Based on the CDR3 plus reference TRBV5-1 and TRBJ2-7, the full variable domain is KAGVTQTPRYLIKTRGQQVTLSCSPISGHRSVSWYQQTPGQGLQFLFEYFSETQRNKGNFPGRFSGRQFSNSRSEMNVSTLELGDSALYLCASSFRSSAGATYEQYFGPGTRLTVT.

The V gene is TRBV12-5, the J gene TRBJ1-6; 8 nucleotides agree with TRBD1. The CDR3 covers 15 residues. V shed 7 bases, J shed 7 bases, and the junction held 9 bases outside the gene matches. Per germline, CDR1 LGHNT and CDR2 FRNRAP. In nucleotides, the CDR3 is TGTGCTAGTGCCCTTTTTAGGACAGGGAATTCACCCCTCCACTTT. It yields the protein CASALFRTGNSPLHF.

The chain combines TRBV5-1 with TRBJ2-5; D might be TRBD1 (5 bases). The CDR3 extends over 15 amino acids. V dropped 0 bases and J dropped 5 bases, with 14 bases sitting between them. Germline-derived CDR1 and CDR2 are SGHRS and YFSETQ. The CDR3 loop is CASSLVQDIRETQYF. DNA for the CDR3: TGCGCCAGCAGCTTGGTGCAGGACATCCGGGAGACCCAGTACTTC.

The CDR3, as DNA: TGTGCCAGCAGCTTTTTAGGGGGCGCGGATTCACCCCTCCACTTT. Residues: CASSFLGGADSPLHF. This chain connects TRBV7-9 to TRBJ1-6, with TRBD1 identical over 7 bases. The CDR3 covers 15 residues. CDR1 is SEHNR, CDR2 FQNEAQ, per germline (reference sequence). J lost 8 bases, V lost 3 bases, and 7 bases had no gene match.

This clone turned up a few times. The chain joins TRBV6-2 or TRBV6-3 to TRBJ2-7, with a possible D match to TRBD1 (6 bases). CDR1 and CDR2 from the germline V gene are MNHEY and SVGEGT. Trimming took off 5 bases at V and 4 bases at J, with 15 bases between the two ends. The CDR3 runs 14 residues. CDR3 in amino acids: CASSLGTRSYEQYF. The CDR3 nucleotides read TGTGCCAGCAGTCTCGGGACAAGAAGTTACGAGCAGTACTTC.

The chain combines TRBV10-2 with TRBJ2-7, with D tentatively TRBD2 (5 bases). CDR3 length: 14 amino acids. V dropped 3 bases and J dropped 4 bases, with 13 bases sitting between them. Per germline, CDR1 WSHSY and CDR2 SAAADI. This CDR3 reads CASSEGLADYEQYF. DNA for the CDR3: TGCGCCAGCAGTGAAGGGCTAGCAGATTACGAGCAGTACTTC.

This clone was found once. The gene calls are TRBV12-2 and TRBJ2-2; the DNA was not used to check the table's D call, TRBD1. TRBV12-2 represents a pseudogene. The CDR3 covers 16 residues. CDR3 in amino acids: CASRFWTVRNTGELFF. CDR3 bases: TGTGCAAGTCGCTTCTGGACAGTTAGGAACACCGGGGAGCTGTTTTTT.

The J gene is TRBJ2-3, the V gene TRBV2; possible D gene TRBD2, 5 bases. The CDR3 spans 14 residues. Germline V gives CDR1 SNHLY, CDR2 FYNNEI. Trimming took 7 bases from V and 3 from J, leaving 14 bases between them. The CDR3 here is CASIQQRLTDTQYF. CDR3 DNA: TGTGCCAGCATCCAGCAAAGACTAACAGATACGCAGTATTTT.

The chain combines TRBV30 with TRBJ1-1; 8 nucleotides line up with TRBD1. CDR1 and CDR2 (germline): GTSNPN, SVGIG (reference sequence). V gave up 4 bases and J gave up 2 bases; unmatched junction bases: 21. The CDR3 loop spans 19 amino acids. The DNA for the CDR3 is TGTGCCTGGATAACCGGGACAGGACTAACCCAGAGGAGAAACACTGAAGCTTTCTTT. The encoded protein is CAWITGTGLTQRRNTEAFF.

Remarks on this clone: Other DNA sequences from this sample encode an identical CDR3 as well. CDR3: CASSQVGGDYGYTF. CDR3 DNA sequence: TGCGCCAGCAGCCAAGTTGGGGGGGACTATGGCTACACCTTC. This sequence joins TRBV4-3 and TRBJ1-2; D possibly corresponds to TRBD1 (5 bases). CDR3 size: 14 residues. The germline V gene has CDR1 LGHNA and CDR2 YSLEER. V shed 1 base and J shed 3 bases, with 9 bases lying between them.

The chain links TRBV20-1 to TRBJ1-5, with D perhaps TRBD1 (5 bases). Germline-derived CDR1 and CDR2 are DFQATT and SNEGSKA (reference sequence). The CDR3 runs 19 residues. V was cut by 3 bases and J by 0 bases, with 24 bases left in between. The CDR3 bases are TGCAGTGCTAGTCGGCGTTATTCAGGGAAACCCTATAGCAATCAGCCCCAGCATTTT. Its protein product is CSASRRYSGKPYSNQPQHF.

The chain carries TRBV30 and TRBJ1-1; a possible D gene is TRBD1 (6 bases). There are 13 residues in the CDR3. The V end lost 5 bases, the J end lost 2 bases, and 12 bases lay between the germline ends. Germline V lookup: CDR1 GTSNPN, CDR2 SVGIG (reference sequence). The chain's CDR3 is CAWVLQGNTEAFF. Written as DNA, the CDR3 is TGTGCCTGGGTACTACAGGGTAACACTGAAGCTTTCTTT.

This clone was picked up one time. CDR3: CASSFLSGYEQYF. Here the CDR3 DNA reads TGTGCCAGCAGTTTTTTGTCCGGCTACGAGCAGTACTTC. This sequence joins TRBV28 and TRBJ2-7, with D unresolved. The CDR3 length is 13 residues. Germline V gives CDR1 MDHEN, CDR2 SYDVKM. Deletions cut 3 bases from V and 3 bases from J, with 9 bases between.